This entry lists 22 T cell receptor beta chains sequenced from one sample in a study of technical replicates of blood from a few donors. Clones were read by immunoSEQ multiplex PCR, and TCRdb kept only the in-frame ones, dropping some. The sample carries roughly 80,000 clones, about 94% recorded once. Sequencing was done on a sample of T cells isolated from PBMCs. Every receptor here comes from a human donor in good health.

DNA for the CDR3: TGTGCCAGCAGCCTGTTCTCTGGAAACACCATATATTTT. This sequence encodes CASSLFSGNTIYF. The gene calls are TRBV7-6 and TRBJ1-3; no clear D gene. There are 13 residues in the CDR3. The V gene lost 5 bases and the J gene lost 0 bases, with 5 bases spanning the gap. CDR1 is SGHVS, CDR2 FNYEAQ, per germline.

The rearrangement joins TRBV11-2 to TRBJ2-1; TRBD2 matches 7 bases. V was pared by 3 bases and J by 7 bases, with 3 bases of the junction left unmatched. Germline values: CDR1 SGHAT, CDR2 FQNNGV. This CDR3 has 13 amino acids. The CDR3 coding sequence is TGTGCCAGCAGCTTGAAAGCGGGGAATGAGCAGTTCTTC. It encodes CASSLKAGNEQFF.

The V gene is TRBV2, the J gene TRBJ2-7; TRBD2 is a possible D gene (6 bases). Germline V lookup: CDR1 SNHLY, CDR2 FYNNEI. The CDR3 sequence is 14 residues long. V was trimmed by 10 bases and J by 2 bases, leaving 18 bases between them. CDR3 sequence reads: CATTRIADPYEQYF. CDR3 nucleotide sequence: TGTGCCACCACGCGAATAGCGGATCCCTACGAGCAGTACTTC.

The V call is TRBV27, the J call TRBJ2-7; TRBD2 is a possible D gene (5 bases). V was trimmed by 5 bases and J by 5 bases, leaving 19 bases between them. Germline CDR1 is MNHEY and CDR2 is SMNVEV (reference sequence). This CDR3 is built from 15 residues. Here the CDR3 reads CASSIRGPRAHEQYF. The CDR3 DNA reads TGTGCCAGCAGTATCCGCGGGCCTCGAGCCCACGAGCAGTACTTC.

The chain combines TRBV28 with TRBJ2-1; D is possibly TRBD2 (5 bases). The CDR3 consists of 14 residues. V was trimmed by 7 bases and J by 6 bases, leaving 16 bases between them. Germline CDR1 is MDHEN and CDR2 is SYDVKM. CDR3 nucleotides: TGTGCCAGCAAAGAATTACGGGAAACCAATGAGCAGTTCTTC. Translation: CASKELRETNEQFF. The entire variable domain, with the rest obtained from reference TRBV28 and TRBJ2-1, is as follows: DVKVTQSSRYLVKRTGEKVFLECVQDMDHENMFWYRQDPGLGLRLIYFSYDVKMKEKGDIPEGYSVSREKKERFSLILESASTNQTSMYLCASKELRETNEQFFGPGTRLTVL.

This clone was seen a handful of times. The chain recombines TRBV7-6 with TRBJ2-1, with D possibly being TRBD2 (6 bases). Trimming left V 5 bases short and J 4 bases short, with 12 bases between. Germline loops: CDR1 SGHVS, CDR2 FNYEAQ. This CDR3 has 14 residues. DNA of the CDR3: TGTGCCAGCAGCGAAAGGGACTTTTACAATGAGCAGTTCTTC. Translation: CASSERDFYNEQFF.

The rearrangement links TRBV6-5 to TRBJ2-5; 11 nucleotides align to TRBD2. V was clipped by 4 bases and J by 5 bases; unmatched bases: 9. The CDR3 is made up of 16 amino acids. From germline, CDR1 is MNHEY and CDR2 SVGAGI. The CDR3 sequence is CASSWGSLAGEETQYF. The CDR3, as DNA: TGTGCCAGCAGTTGGGGATCACTAGCGGGAGAGGAGACCCAGTACTTC.

The rearrangement links TRBV19 to TRBJ2-2, with TRBD2 matching 9 bases. With 6 bases clipped from V and 5 bases from J, the junction kept 7 bases outside the gene matches. Germline CDR1 and CDR2: LNHDA and SQIVND (reference sequence). The CDR3 length is 15 residues. The CDR3 region is CASRLAGLLTGELFF. The CDR3 DNA reads TGTGCCAGTAGGCTAGCGGGACTTTTAACCGGGGAGCTGTTTTTT.

The sample holds one count of this clone. The chain couples TRBV4-3 to TRBJ1-2; D unresolved. CDR3 length: 15 amino acids. Trimming took 8 bases from V and 4 from J, leaving 20 bases between them. Germline CDR1 is LGHNA and CDR2 is YSLEER. This CDR3 reads CASGNPGSNVYGYTF. The CDR3 bases are TGCGCCAGCGGGAACCCGGGATCGAACGTCTATGGCTACACCTTC.

The chain joins TRBV6-5 to TRBJ1-4, with no clear D. Per the germline V gene, CDR1 is MNHEY and CDR2 is SVGAGI. This CDR3 contains 12 residues. CDR3 amino acids: CASRSLWQKLFF. The CDR3 nucleotides read TGTGCGTCCCGATCCTTATGGCAAAAACTGTTTTTT.

The chain has TRBV29-1 and TRBJ2-1; no firm D call. Germline CDR1 reads SQVTM; CDR2 reads ANQGSEA. V shed 7 bases and J shed 2 bases, with 6 bases lying between them. The CDR3 has 11 residues. CDR3 in amino acids: CSGAPYNEQFF. CDR3 nucleotide sequence: TGCAGCGGCGCTCCCTACAATGAGCAGTTCTTC.

CDR3 region: CASSLEGQGVSGYTF. The CDR3 bases are TGCGCCAGCAGCTTGGAGGGACAGGGGGTAAGCGGCTACACCTTC. The V call is TRBV5-1, the J call TRBJ1-2, with 11 bases lining up with TRBD1. This CDR3 is 15 amino acids long. From germline, CDR1 is SGHRS and CDR2 YFSETQ. After removal of 0 bases from V and 8 bases from J, the junction contained 6 bases not matched to a gene.

The rearrangement links TRBV9 to TRBJ1-1, with TRBD1 matching 8 bases. V lost 3 bases and J lost 5; bases outside the gene matches: 6. Germline CDR1 and CDR2: SGDLS and YYNGEE. The CDR3 sequence is 14 residues long. The CDR3 here is CASSAQGAWTEAFF. The CDR3 region has the DNA TGTGCCAGCAGCGCCCAGGGGGCCTGGACTGAAGCTTTCTTT.

The V gene is TRBV30, the J gene TRBJ1-4, with D possibly TRBD1 on 5 matching bases. With 0 bases removed from V and 4 bases from J, the gap between germline ends came to 9 bases. The length of the CDR3 is 14 residues. Germline assignment: CDR1 GTSNPN and CDR2 SVGIG (reference sequence). This CDR3 is CAWSVGHGNEKLFF. The CDR3 DNA is TGTGCCTGGAGTGTGGGGCACGGTAATGAAAAACTGTTTTTT.

The chain employs TRBV5-6 and TRBJ2-5, with TRBD1 matching 9 bases. Trimming cost V 0 bases and J 5 bases; bases outside gene matches: 5. The length of the CDR3 is 15 residues. CDR1 and CDR2 from the germline V gene are SGHDT and YYEEEE. This chain's CDR3 is CASSLVNRGRETQYF. The CDR3 nucleotides read TGTGCCAGCAGCTTGGTGAACAGGGGGCGGGAGACCCAGTACTTC.

The chain has TRBV28 and TRBJ1-2; no firm D call. V was cut by 7 bases and J by 5 bases, with 14 bases left in between. This CDR3 is 13 amino acids long. CDR1 and CDR2 from the germline V gene are MDHEN and SYDVKM. In nucleotides, the CDR3 is TGTGCCAGCATCCCCACGAGGCAGTATGGCTACACCTTC. Its translation is CASIPTRQYGYTF.

V usage is TRBV11-3 and J usage is TRBJ2-1; 10 bases are shared with TRBD1. Germline CDR1 SGHNT, CDR2 YENEEA. V lost 7 bases and J lost 2; bases outside the gene matches: 5. CDR3 length equals 15 residues. CDR3 sequence reads: CASTLGQGTYNEQFF. CDR3 nucleotides: TGTGCCAGCACCTTGGGACAGGGGACCTACAATGAGCAGTTCTTC.

The genes are TRBV30 and TRBJ1-5; 10 bases agree with TRBD1. The junction had 7 bases not matched to a gene; V was cut back by 0 bases and J by 2 bases. The V gene's germline CDR1 is GTSNPN and CDR2 SVGIG (reference sequence). The CDR3 covers 17 residues. The CDR3, as DNA: TGTGCCTGGAGTGTAAGGGGACAGGGGTGGGGCAATCAGCCCCAGCATTTT. It specifies CAWSVRGQGWGNQPQHF. The complete variable domain, with remaining parts taken from reference TRBV30 and TRBJ1-5, reads SQTIHQWPATLVQPVGSPLSLECTVEGTSNPNLYWYRQAAGRGLQLLFYSVGIGQISSEVPQNLSASRPQDRQFILSSKKLLLSDSGFYLCAWSVRGQGWGNQPQHFGDGTRLSIL.

The chain is built from TRBV7-6 and TRBJ2-5; 7 positions agree with TRBD1. This CDR3 has 17 amino acids. Germline V gives CDR1 SGHVS, CDR2 FNYEAQ. J was trimmed by 5 bases and V by 3 bases; bases with no gene match: 15. The CDR3 nucleotides read TGTGCCAGCAGCTTTAACCCGGGACAGAAGCCCGGGGAGACCCAGTACTTC. This encodes CASSFNPGQKPGETQYF.

This chain uses TRBV5-6 with TRBJ2-7; no reliable D call. Trimming pared 2 bases from V and 2 bases from J, leaving 17 bases between. Germline V lookup: CDR1 SGHDT, CDR2 YYEEEE. The CDR3 extends over 16 amino acids. As DNA, the CDR3 is TGTGCCAGCAGCTTTTTTGGTAGCACGACTCCCTACGAGCAGTACTTC. It encodes CASSFFGSTTPYEQYF.

The chain combines TRBV4-3 with TRBJ2-2; 10 bases are shared with TRBD2. The CDR3 loop spans 17 amino acids. V shed 4 bases and J 2 bases; nucleotides not matched to a gene: 7. In germline, CDR1 is LGHNA, CDR2 YSLEER. Here the CDR3 reads CASSLTSGKPNTGELFF. The CDR3, as DNA: TGCGCCAGCAGCCTTACTAGCGGGAAGCCAAACACCGGGGAGCTGTTTTTT.

The rearrangement links TRBV5-1 to TRBJ2-1, with D unresolved. The V end lost 0 bases, the J end lost 7 bases, and 14 bases lay between the germline ends. Germline V gene lookup returns CDR1 SGHRS and CDR2 YFSETQ. The length of the CDR3 is 15 residues. This CDR3 reads CASSLEAYSGNEQFF. The CDR3 DNA sequence: TGCGCCAGCAGCTTGGAAGCGTATTCGGGTAATGAGCAGTTCTTC.